What follows is one TCR beta chain and its context. There is no known antigen for this receptor. No much larger clonotype is one base removed from it; base qualities were not supplied. Using the deep immunoSEQ assay, multiplex PCR amplified TCR CDR3 regions from genomic DNA. For each cell subset, the extracted genomic DNA was distributed evenly across all wells of several immunoSEQ 96-well plates, and each plate served as one replicate. For sorted subsets, roughly 200 ng of genomic DNA, equivalent to 25,000 to 35,000 T cell genomes, went into each replicate PCR. The purified libraries were quantified using a Qubit 3.0 fluorometer, sized with a Bioanalyzer 2100, and then quantified again using the KAPA Library Quantification kit. Each immunoSEQ 96-well plate was sequenced on its own single-read 150-cycle Illumina NextSeq 550 flow cell. For the original study's pipeline: Because the immunoSEQ output held only junctional sequences and lacked quality scores, the filtering could not match the filtering applied to full-length reads. Sequences were annotated with PyIR, a Python wrapper for IgBLAST v1.9, and V/J genes and CDR3 were assigned using IMGT germline references. Reads were filtered out if the reads had weak V/J assignments (E-value above 1e-6), no CDR3, stop codons, out-of-frame junctions, or ambiguous translated residues. A V3J clonotype was defined by an identical inferred V gene, J gene, and CDR3 amino acid sequence. Percentage overlap between repertoires was computed as shared unique clonotypes divided by the size of the smaller repertoire. Repertoire richness was assessed with RTK rarefaction, the Chao1 estimator, and Recon v2.1 estimates of unobserved clonotypes. For all TCRbeta clonotypes obtained by the gDNA method from several donors, generation probabilities were computed with OLGA. TCRdb took over this immuneACCESS table, retaining in-frame rearrangements with V and J assigned. Such tables are incomplete; in checked studies, under half of the missing clones stem from an unresolved V gene, and the remainder is unexplained. The DNA gave D and trimming, while V, J and clone size come from that table. This sample gives approximately 2,000,000 clones in total; under 95% of them show up just once. The ten largest clones represent approximately 0.39% of the sample.

This entry is derived from a study of shared clonotypes between healthy human individuals (dated by TCRdb to the early 2020s). With regard to the full study: A couple of women and a few men aged 18 to 49 years were included in the cohort. For each donor, CD4 naive and CD4 memory were each run on three plates, CD8 naive on two plates, and CD8 memory on one plate. To estimate repertoire size and how much clonotype sharing occurs between individuals, the study deeply sequenced the blood TCR repertoires of roughly 5 healthy adults. To increase sequencing depth and limit assay-specific biases, different laboratories used diverse techniques to prepare libraries and sequence TCR repertoires. Between about 0.9 and 8.9 billion PBMCs per donor were obtained by leukapheresis. The investigation overall reported the following: The genetic and exposure-history diversity represented was limited by the small number of donors. Roughly 5% of naive CD4, around 4% of naive CD8, around 2.3% of memory CD4, and about 0.4% of memory CD8 clonotypes were shared across a handful of donors. Only blood was sampled, and tissue TCR repertoires likely differ from those in blood. Incomplete sequencing was indicated by rarefaction of sorted-subset datasets, despite the large sequencing depth. Compared with non-shared clonotypes, clonotypes shared by all four sorted-subset donors had higher generation probabilities. Based on pairwise subsampling, the degree of clonotype sharing among donors was expected to be affected by sequencing depth. Larger estimated clonotype richness was generally found for naive subsets than for memory subsets.

Healthy HIV-negative adults with no recently reported acute infections or vaccinations were included as donors. Every donor was a Caucasian adult living in Nashville, Tennessee, USA. Magnetic negative selection was used to enrich CD4+ T cells, after which naive cells were positively selected on CD45RA and the negative fraction became the memory subset. After blood collection by leukapheresis, PBMCs were isolated using Ficoll-Histopaque density gradient centrifugation and then cryopreserved in the vapor phase of liquid nitrogen. Analytical flow cytometry was used to check the purity and quantity of each magnetically sorted T cell population. From each sorted fraction, genomic DNA was isolated and quantified by UV absorbance on a Nanodrop 2000c. Ends trimmed: V by 6 bases, J by 6 bases; bases unmatched to a gene: 8. The CDR3 has 15 amino acids, counting the end cysteine and phenylalanine. Only the CDR3 region is kept as DNA, spanning 45 bases read in frame from base 1. CDR1 LNHDA and CDR2 SQIVND were looked up in the germline V gene (reference sequence).

The receptor chain draws on TRBV19 and TRBJ1-5; 10 central nucleotides agree with TRBD1. The sample comprised naive CD4+ T cells from PBMCs. The cell subset or site label of this sample denotes: CD45RA+ positively selected. This receptor was taken from a man between 18 and 35 years old in good health. Some clones in this sample may be carry-over from other donors' samples. The DNA sequence reads TGTGCCAGTAGCAGGACAGGGGGATCTGGTCAGCCCCAGCATTTT. This translates into CASSRTGGSGQPQHF.